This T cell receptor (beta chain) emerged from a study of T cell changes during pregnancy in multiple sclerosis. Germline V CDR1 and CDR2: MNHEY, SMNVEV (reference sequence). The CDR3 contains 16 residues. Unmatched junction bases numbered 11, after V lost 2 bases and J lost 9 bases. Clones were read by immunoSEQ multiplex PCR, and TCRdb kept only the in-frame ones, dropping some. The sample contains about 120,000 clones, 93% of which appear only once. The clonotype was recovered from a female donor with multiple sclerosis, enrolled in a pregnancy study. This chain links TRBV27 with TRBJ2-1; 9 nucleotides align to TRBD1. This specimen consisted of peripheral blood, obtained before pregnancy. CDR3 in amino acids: CASSLAPGQGLFEQFF. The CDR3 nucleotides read TGTGCCAGCAGTTTAGCCCCAGGACAGGGGCTTTTTGAGCAGTTCTTC.